The 24 T cell receptor beta chains below all came from one sample that was sequenced in a study of cytomegalovirus exposure and HLA in healthy donors. The PCR was carried out with 60 Vbeta primers and 13 Jbeta primers. TCRdb's copy holds only in-frame clones and misses some; the assay was immunoSEQ multiplex PCR. The sample has around 77,000 clones; the top ten hold roughly an eighth. The material sequenced was PBMCs. These receptors came from a man aged 50 or older in good health and CMV-seropositive.

The V and J genes are TRBV18 and TRBJ2-1; TRBD1 might be the D (6 bases). Looked up from germline, CDR1 is KGHSH and CDR2 is LQKENI. The CDR3 loop spans 15 amino acids. V lost 8 bases to trimming and J lost 4 bases, with 18 bases between them. Here the CDR3 DNA reads TGTGCCAGCAATACAGGGATAAGGGGGTACAATGAGCAGTTCTTC. Its translation is CASNTGIRGYNEQFF.

Regarding this clone: The junction departs from germline at one end; a sequencing error may be responsible. The chain has TRBV7-8 and TRBJ2-1, with 7 bases that match TRBD2. The CDR3 length is 12 residues. In germline, CDR1 is SGHVS, CDR2 FQNEAQ. The CDR3 loop is CASSFAGELSIF. The CDR3 DNA sequence: TGTGCCAGCAGCTTTGCGGGGGAACTCTCGATCTTC.

CDR3 nucleotides: TGTGCCAGCAGCTTAGGACAGGTTGGACACGAGCAGTACTTC. Protein sequence: CASSLGQVGHEQYF. The chain joins TRBV7-8 to TRBJ2-7, with a tentative D call TRBD1 (6 bases). The CDR3 is 14 residues long. Trimming stripped 1 base from V and 5 bases from J, with 12 bases between. CDR1 SGHVS and CDR2 FQNEAQ come from the germline V gene.

The chain links TRBV6-1 to TRBJ2-5; D is undetermined. V shed 8 bases and J shed 5 bases, with 21 bases lying between them. Per the germline V gene, CDR1 is MNHNS and CDR2 is SASEGT. This CDR3 contains 15 residues. The CDR3: CASLDRSRLRETQYF. CDR3 coding DNA: TGTGCCAGCCTCGACCGTTCCAGGCTTCGGGAGACCCAGTACTTC.

The chain couples TRBV7-2 to TRBJ2-1, with unresolved D. Germline lookup yields CDR1 SGHTA and CDR2 FQGNSA. Trimming stripped 5 bases from V and 10 bases from J, with 6 bases between. The CDR3 length is 10 residues. CDR3 region: CASSNQEQFF. CDR3 coding DNA: TGTGCCAGCAGCAACCAGGAGCAGTTCTTC.

This chain uses TRBV2 with TRBJ1-1, with D perhaps TRBD1 (6 bases). This CDR3 is 14 amino acids long. The germline gives CDR1 SNHLY, CDR2 FYNNEI. The ends were cut back, 10 bases at V and 1 base at J, with 16 bases in the middle. CDR3 sequence (DNA): TGTGCCACCCCCTGGGGGGGGCGGAACACTGAAGCTTTCTTT. Translation: CATPWGGRNTEAFF.

The chain combines TRBV25-1 with TRBJ1-1, with a weak D call TRBD1 (5 bases). V lost 10 bases to trimming and J lost 1 base, with 13 bases between them. The CDR3 is 13 amino acids. Germline CDR1 MGHDK, CDR2 SYGVNS. The CDR3 is CATIGHQNTEAFF. The CDR3 DNA reads TGTGCCACCATTGGACATCAGAACACTGAAGCTTTCTTT.

The rearrangement links TRBV5-4 to TRBJ2-7; D call uncertain. The CDR3 is made up of 14 amino acids. V lost 2 bases and J lost 2, with 11 bases in between. CDR1 and CDR2 from the germline V gene are SGHNT and YYREEE (reference sequence). CDR3 DNA: TGTGCCAGCAGCTTCGACCACAGTACCTACGAGCAGTACGTC. Amino acid sequence: CASSFDHSTYEQYV.

The chain combines TRBV19 with TRBJ1-1; TRBD1 aligns across 7 bases. CDR1 is LNHDA, CDR2 SQIVND, per germline (reference sequence). V lost 4 bases and J lost 5; bases outside the gene matches: 10. This CDR3 is built from 15 residues. CDR3 sequence: CASSSYYRGGTEAFF. Here the CDR3 DNA reads TGTGCCAGTAGTAGTTACTACAGGGGAGGAACTGAAGCTTTCTTT.

V gene TRBV6-5 combines with J gene TRBJ1-2, with 12 bases fitting TRBD1. J was trimmed by 8 bases and V by 6 bases; bases with no gene match: 7. This CDR3 contains 14 residues. Per the germline V gene, CDR1 is MNHEY and CDR2 is SVGAGI. The DNA for the CDR3 is TGTGCCAGCAGAGGGACAGGGGGCGCGGGGGGCTACACCTTC. Translated: CASRGTGGAGGYTF.

The CDR3 bases are TGTGCCAGTAGGAGGGACAGTGAGCAGCCCCAGCATTTT. It specifies CASRRDSEQPQHF. The rearrangement joins TRBV19 to TRBJ1-5; 7 bases are a match to TRBD1. Germline CDR1 is LNHDA and CDR2 is SQIVND (reference sequence). This CDR3 is 13 amino acids long. V dropped 6 bases and J dropped 7; count of bases not matched to a gene: 6.

This rearrangement joins TRBV11-2 to TRBJ1-2; 7 nucleotides align to TRBD1. This CDR3 has 14 amino acids. Germline lookup yields CDR1 SGHAT and CDR2 FQNNGV. The ends lost 5 bases at V and 2 bases at J; junction bases unmatched: 5. The CDR3 protein is CASSPGQVNYGYTF. In DNA form, the CDR3 reads TGTGCCAGCAGCCCCGGACAGGTGAACTATGGCTACACCTTC.

The chain employs TRBV7-9 and TRBJ1-1; a possible D gene is TRBD1 (5 bases). V was cut by 5 bases and J by 5 bases, with 24 bases left in between. Germline CDR1 is SEHNR and CDR2 is FQNEAQ (reference sequence). The CDR3 spans 17 residues. CDR3 loop: CASSLPIGGGRGTEAFF. CDR3 DNA sequence: TGTGCCAGCAGCCTCCCCATCGGGGGAGGGAGAGGGACTGAAGCTTTCTTT.

This rearrangement joins TRBV27 to TRBJ1-2, with D possibly TRBD1 on 5 matching bases. Per the germline V gene, CDR1 is MNHEY and CDR2 is SMNVEV (reference sequence). The CDR3 totals 14 residues. Trimming stripped 1 base from V and 5 bases from J, with 11 bases between. The CDR3 sequence is CASSLFTGDYGYTF. In DNA, the CDR3 is TGTGCCAGCAGTTTATTTACAGGCGATTATGGCTACACCTTC.

The chain couples TRBV25-1 to TRBJ2-6, with D hard to call. V lost 3 bases and J 4 bases, leaving 4 bases between the germline ends. The CDR3 loop spans 13 amino acids. CDR1 and CDR2 (germline): MGHDK, SYGVNS. The CDR3 bases are TGTGCCAGCAGTGAGGCAGGGGCCAACGTCCTGACTTTC. This encodes CASSEAGANVLTF.

The genes are TRBV6-1 and TRBJ2-1; TRBD1 agrees at 7 bases. Germline-derived CDR1 and CDR2 are MNHNS and SASEGT. Trimming at V came to 8 bases and at J to 3 bases, leaving 10 bases not matched to a gene. The CDR3 covers 15 residues. CDR3 protein: CASGLGTALYNEQFF. CDR3 DNA: TGTGCCAGCGGCCTTGGGACAGCTCTCTACAATGAGCAGTTCTTC.

This chain joins TRBV13 and TRBJ1-1; D uncertain. V was cut by 1 base and J by 4 bases, with 7 bases left in between. Germline V gene data show CDR1 as PRHDT and CDR2 as FYEKMQ (reference sequence). The CDR3 has 13 amino acids. Here the CDR3 reads CASSLDGSTEAFF. CDR3 nucleotide sequence: TGTGCCAGCAGCTTAGACGGGTCCACTGAAGCTTTCTTT.

The chain couples TRBV7-9 to TRBJ2-2; 8 bases map to TRBD1. Germline trimming cut 1 base from V and 7 bases from J; bases unmatched to any gene: 5. The CDR3 runs to 15 residues. Germline lookup yields CDR1 SEHNR and CDR2 FQNEAQ (reference sequence). The CDR3 region is CASSLGTGYGGELFF. The CDR3 DNA sequence: TGTGCCAGCAGCTTAGGGACAGGGTACGGCGGGGAGCTGTTTTTT. Supplemented by reference TRBV7-9 and TRBJ2-2, the full variable domain reads DTGVSQNPRHKITKRGQNVTFRCDPISEHNRLYWYRQTLGQGPEFLTYFQNEAQLEKSRLLSDRFSAERPKGSFSTLEIQRTEQGDSAMYLCASSLGTGYGGELFFGEGSRLTVL.

The genes are TRBV18 and TRBJ1-4; 7 nucleotides line up with TRBD1. This CDR3 spans 14 amino acids. Germline V gene data show CDR1 as KGHSH and CDR2 as LQKENI. The J segment lost 6 bases and the V segment lost 4 bases, leaving 5 bases of the junction unmatched. DNA for the CDR3: TGTGCCAGCTCACTTTGGGACAGCCATGAAAAACTGTTTTTT. This encodes CASSLWDSHEKLFF.

The V call is TRBV5-1, the J call TRBJ2-5, with 8 bases fitting TRBD2. The J call is doubtful: the DNA matches TRBJ2-7 better. The length of the CDR3 is 14 residues. Germline loops: CDR1 SGHRS, CDR2 YFSETQ. The CDR3 nucleotides read TGCGCCAGCAGCCAGACTAGCGCCTCCTACGAGCAGTACTTC. It yields the protein CASSQTSASYEQYF.

This chain joins TRBV7-2 and TRBJ1-1; 8 bases are a match to TRBD1. Trimming took 3 bases from V and 8 from J; bases not matched to a gene: 8. Germline V CDR1 and CDR2: SGHTA, FQGNSA. The CDR3 has 14 amino acids. The CDR3 protein is CASSLGRGRTEAFF. Here the CDR3 DNA reads TGTGCCAGCAGCTTGGGCAGGGGGCGCACAGAAGCTTTCTTT.

The chain is built from TRBV18 and TRBJ1-3; D ambiguous. The CDR3 totals 15 residues. The V and J ends lost 3 bases and 0 bases respectively, with 9 bases between them. CDR1 is KGHSH, CDR2 LQKENI, per germline. This CDR3 is CASSPGLYSGNTIYF. CDR3 nucleotide sequence: TGTGCCAGCTCACCGGGCTTATACTCTGGAAACACCATATATTTT.

J is TRBJ1-5 and V is TRBV6-4; the D is unclear. CDR1 MRHNA and CDR2 SNTAGT come from the germline V gene. Deletions cut 4 bases from V and 4 bases from J, with 14 bases between. The CDR3 sequence is 15 residues long. DNA of the CDR3: TGTGCCAGCAGTGTCAATGAGGGCCGGAATCAGCCCCAGCATTTT. As protein: CASSVNEGRNQPQHF.

The rearrangement uses TRBV5-1 and TRBJ1-4; 7 positions agree with TRBD1. Germline CDR1 and CDR2: SGHRS and YFSETQ. After removal of 4 bases from V and 3 bases from J, the junction contained 15 bases not matched to a gene. This CDR3 has 18 residues. Here the CDR3 DNA reads TGCGCCAGCAGCGCAAGCATACTTACGGGACAGTCTAATGAAAAACTGTTTTTT. Protein product: CASSASILTGQSNEKLFF.